This T cell receptor (beta chain) was documented in a study of read filtering for tumor transcriptome and immune sequencing. Study-wide background: The cohort had some 16 men and under 15 women aged about 47 to 90, mean about 66 years. After DNase treatment, RNA was made into whole-transcriptome libraries. Per sample, TCR-region reads ranged about 4.05 to 11 million by IR-seq, roughly 85 to 1,400 by RNA-seq.

Molecular barcoded adaptors covering alpha/delta and beta/gamma chains were used on roughly 400 ng RNA. TCRdb reprocessed the reads via MiXCR and lists one record per CDR3 protein. The sample gives 130,000 or so distinct CDR3 sequences, 13% of which show up once; 7% to 9% is in the top ten. This clonotype is deemed large. Bone marrow was sampled from every patient at the time of active disease. The receptor was isolated from a donor at least 40 years old with multiple myeloma. Sequencing was done on a sample of a population of CD138-negative cells sorted from bone marrow.

CDR3 region: CASSPRTGYTGEQFF. The CDR3 nucleotides read TGTGCCAGCAGCCCACGGACAGGTTACACGGGTGAGCAGTTCTTC. The J gene is TRBJ2-1, the V gene TRBV11-2; 7 bases match TRBD1. V shed 5 bases and J 9 bases; nucleotides not matched to a gene: 13. Germline V CDR1 and CDR2: SGHAT, FQNNGV. The CDR3 is 15 amino acids.